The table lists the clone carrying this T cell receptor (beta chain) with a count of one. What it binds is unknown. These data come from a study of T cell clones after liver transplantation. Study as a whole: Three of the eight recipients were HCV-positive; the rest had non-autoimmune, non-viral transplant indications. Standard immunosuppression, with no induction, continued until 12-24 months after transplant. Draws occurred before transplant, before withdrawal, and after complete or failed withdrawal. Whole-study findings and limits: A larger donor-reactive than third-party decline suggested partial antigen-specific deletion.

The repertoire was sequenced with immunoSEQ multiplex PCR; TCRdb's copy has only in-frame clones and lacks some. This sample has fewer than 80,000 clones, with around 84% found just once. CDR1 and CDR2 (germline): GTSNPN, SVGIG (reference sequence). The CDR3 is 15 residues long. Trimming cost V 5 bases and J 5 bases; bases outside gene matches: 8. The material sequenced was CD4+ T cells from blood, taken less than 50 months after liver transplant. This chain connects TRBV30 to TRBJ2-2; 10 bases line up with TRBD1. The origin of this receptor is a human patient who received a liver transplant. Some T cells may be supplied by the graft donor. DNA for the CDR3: TGTGCCTGGGCTGCCGGGACAGGGGATACCGGGGAGCTGTTTTTT. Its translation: CAWAAGTGDTGELFF.